This entry is about one T cell receptor (beta chain). This record belongs to a study of CD8+CD57+ T cells in acquired aplastic anemia. Patients sequenced had flow cytometry evidence of CD8+CD57+ cell expansion. TCR beta VDJ and CDR3 profiling used genomic DNA as template. TCRdb redid the calling of the reads with MiXCR, one entry per CDR3 protein. This sample yields 150,000 or so distinct CDR3 sequences, of which around 52% are seen a single time; roughly 29% belongs to the top ten. Trimming at V came to 5 bases and at J to 6 bases, leaving 16 bases not matched to a gene. The CDR3 is made up of 17 amino acids. Germline V gene data show CDR1 as PRHDT and CDR2 as FYEKMQ (reference sequence).

The source material was sorted CD4+, CD8+, or CD8+CD57+ T cells (not recorded which) from PBMCs. The genes are TRBV13 and TRBJ1-1; TRBD1 aligns across 9 bases. The receptor was isolated from a human donor with aplastic anemia. This CDR3 reads CASSLRDREVKSPEAFF. DNA for the CDR3: TGTGCCAGCAGCCTCCGGGACAGGGAAGTCAAGTCCCCTGAAGCTTTCTTT.